One T cell receptor beta chain is described in this entry. The antigen is not known. From germline, CDR1 is LGHNT and CDR2 FRNRAP. CDR3 length: 17 residues. V shed 0 bases and J 4 bases; nucleotides not matched to a gene: 11. This sample is part of a study of T cells in Graves' hyperthyroidism and ophthalmopathy. Whole-study results and caveats: Among thyroid clonotypes expanded above 0.001, most also appeared in blood.

TCR beta CDR3 regions were amplified from RNA. The HTBI set primed first-round TCR CDR3 RT-PCR. MiXCR was run by TCRdb on the multiplex PCR reads, yielding one entry per CDR3 protein. The data show 530,000 or so distinct CDR3 sequences, approximately 25% seen once. The sample was blood. The gene calls are TRBV12-5 and TRBJ2-7; TRBD1 aligns across 8 bases. The sequence came from a woman aged 30 to 39 with Graves' ophthalmopathy. CDR3 DNA: TGTGCTAGTGGTTTGGTAGGGGCAGGGGGCGCATCTTACGAGCAGTACTTC. This translates into CASGLVGAGGASYEQYF.